Described below is a single T cell receptor (beta chain) sequence and its context. Sequencing of TCR beta was performed on blood CD8+ and CD4+ T cells. The multiple sclerosis controls comprised treatment-naive patients whose relapsing-remitting disease was stable or active. This record belongs to a study of CD8 T cells in Susac syndrome. The CDR3 is made up of 17 amino acids. Germline V lookup: CDR1 MNHEY, CDR2 SMNVEV (reference sequence). Trimming took 1 base from V and 5 from J, leaving 15 bases between them. Roughly 0.45 to 1 ug RNA was reverse transcribed with random hexamers. Amplification of the TCR beta CDR3 was carried out by immunoSEQ multiplex PCR, which spanned a total of 54 Vbeta and 13 Jbeta segments. TCRdb re-called the immunoSEQ multiplex PCR reads through MiXCR, storing one row per CDR3 protein. This table holds about 430,000 distinct CDR3 sequences, 85% to 90% found once.

This sequence joins TRBV27 and TRBJ1-6, with a possible D match to TRBD1 (6 bases). Source material: CD8+ T cells from PBMCs. This TCR came from a human donor with multiple sclerosis. This chain's CDR3 is CASSLWPAGHNNSPLHF. The CDR3 coding sequence is TGTGCCAGCAGTTTATGGCCAGCGGGACACAATAATTCACCCCTCCACTTT.